A selection of T cell receptor beta chains follows, all from one sample in a study of shared clonotypes between healthy human individuals. Sequencing used immunoSEQ multiplex PCR; TCRdb keeps in-frame clones, though not all of them. Of roughly 2 million clones listed, approximately 95% are singletons. Sequencing used naive CD4+ T cells sorted from blood. Source of these receptors: a man aged 18 to 29 in good health. Each CDR3 is given with its conserved first and last residue. A D gene is named only where the DNA matches it firmly. Not all rows give a size; the values are once, few, many and, for expanded clones, a class.

V gene	clone size	J gene	D gene	CDR3 protein	CDR3 DNA
TRBV2	.	TRBJ2-1	.	CASRGRADNEQFF	TGTGCCAGCAGGGGCAGGGCGGACAATGAGCAGTTCTTC
TRBV4-1	.	TRBJ2-1	.	CASSQATGYNEQFF	TGCGCCAGCAGCCAGGCGACAGGTTACAATGAGCAGTTCTTC
TRBV2	.	TRBJ2-7	.	CASREDTYEQYF	TGTGCCAGCAGGGAAGACACCTACGAGCAGTACTTC
TRBV28	few	TRBJ1-6	.	CASSSSGGYNSPLHF	TGTGCCAGCAGCTCCTCCGGGGGGTATAATTCACCCCTCCACTTT
TRBV18	.	TRBJ2-7	.	CASSPSGSYEQYF	TGTGCCAGCTCACCATCTGGCTCCTACGAGCAGTACTTC
TRBV18	.	TRBJ2-7	.	CASSPTGTYEQYF	TGTGCCAGCTCACCAACAGGAACCTACGAGCAGTACTTC
TRBV30	.	TRBJ2-3	.	CAWSANTDTQYF	TGTGCCTGGAGTGCCAACACAGATACGCAGTATTTT
TRBV7-9	.	TRBJ2-6	.	CASSLQLYSGANVLTF	TGTGCCAGCAGCTTACAGTTGTACTCTGGGGCCAACGTCCTGACTTTC
TRBV6-4	.	TRBJ1-2	.	CASRGKTMGYTF	TGTGCCAGCAGAGGAAAGACCATGGGCTACACCTTC
TRBV5-1	.	TRBJ1-6	.	CASSLAPSSYNSPLHF	TGCGCCAGCAGCTTGGCCCCCAGCTCCTATAATTCACCCCTCCACTTT
TRBV2	.	TRBJ2-2	TRBD2	CASRPSGGPTGELFF	TGTGCCAGCAGGCCTAGCGGGGGGCCCACCGGGGAGCTGTTTTTT
TRBV29-1	.	TRBJ1-4	.	CSARSGTTNEKLFF	TGCAGCGCCCGATCGGGAACAACTAATGAAAAACTGTTTTTT
TRBV6-4	.	TRBJ2-2	.	CASSDLTGELFF	TGTGCCAGCAGTGACTTGACCGGGGAGCTGTTTTTT
TRBV7-9	.	TRBJ2-3	TRBD2	CASSELAGGNTQYF	TGTGCCAGCAGCGAACTAGCGGGGGGTAATACGCAGTATTTT
TRBV19	.	TRBJ2-1	.	CASSMTEYNEQFF	TGTGCCAGTAGTATGACAGAATACAATGAGCAGTTCTTC
TRBV7-9	.	TRBJ2-1	.	CASSLGSNGPHEQFF	TGTGCCAGCAGCTTAGGGTCTAACGGTCCCCATGAGCAGTTCTTC
TRBV18	.	TRBJ2-7	.	CASSSQANRYEQYF	TGTGCCAGCTCATCACAGGCAAACCGCTACGAGCAGTACTTC
TRBV2	.	TRBJ1-2	TRBD1	CASRRQGQSYGYTF	TGTGCCAGCAGACGACAGGGGCAAAGCTATGGCTACACCTTC
TRBV6-6	.	TRBJ2-7	TRBD1	CASSYYRDSPYEQYF	TGTGCCAGCAGTTACTACCGGGACAGCCCCTACGAGCAGTACTTC
TRBV5-1	.	TRBJ1-5	TRBD1	CASSLADRGRDQPQHF	TGCGCCAGCAGCTTGGCGGACAGGGGAAGGGATCAGCCCCAGCATTTT
TRBV6-7	.	TRBJ2-3	TRBD2	CASSYPSSGDRCSTDTQYF	TGTGCCAGCAGTTACCCCAGTAGCGGGGATCGTTGTAGCACAGATACGCAGTATTTT
TRBV18	.	TRBJ1-1	TRBD1	CASSPNTGGLSEAFF	TGTGCCAGCTCACCTAACACAGGGGGTTTATCTGAAGCTTTCTTT
TRBV6-5	.	TRBJ1-5	.	CASSYSGRQEPQHF	TGTGCCAGCAGTTACTCAGGCCGGCAGGAGCCCCAGCATTTT
TRBV7-9	.	TRBJ2-5	TRBD2	CASSLIWREEGETQYF	TGTGCCAGCAGCTTAATTTGGCGGGAGGAGGGGGAGACCCAGTACTTC
TRBV5-1	.	TRBJ2-5	.	CASSLDVGGIAQYF	TGCGCCAGCAGCTTGGACGTAGGTGGTATAGCCCAGTACTTC
TRBV20-1	.	TRBJ1-4	.	CSASAGLGLFF	TGCAGTGCTAGCGCGGGCCTAGGACTGTTTTTT
TRBV6-1	.	TRBJ1-5	.	CASTRDMLNQPQHF	TGTGCCAGCACTCGCGACATGCTCAATCAGCCCCAGCATTTT
TRBV5-1	.	TRBJ1-4	TRBD1	CASSQNGQGGEKLFF	TGCGCCAGCAGCCAGAATGGGCAGGGGGGTGAAAAACTGTTTTTT
TRBV19	.	TRBJ1-6	TRBD1	CASNLGTVANSPLHF	TGTGCCAGTAATCTGGGGACAGTTGCGAATTCACCCCTCCACTTT
TRBV19	.	TRBJ2-2	.	CASSRGSAGELFF	TGTGCCAGTAGTAGAGGCTCCGCCGGGGAGCTGTTTTTT
TRBV5-4	.	TRBJ2-7	.	CASSFGGSLAEQYF	TGTGCCAGCAGCTTCGGCGGGTCCCTTGCCGAGCAGTACTTC
TRBV2	.	TRBJ2-3	TRBD1	CASSLWDRSSTDTQYF	TGTGCCAGCTCTCTGTGGGACAGATCTAGCACAGATACGCAGTATTTT
TRBV6-5	.	TRBJ2-7	.	CASSSPGAQRAYEQYF	TGTGCCAGCAGTTCCCCCGGGGCACAGAGGGCCTACGAGCAGTACTTC
TRBV6-5	.	TRBJ2-5	.	CASSYSRGTGETQYF	TGTGCCAGCAGTTACTCCCGGGGGACTGGGGAGACCCAGTACTTC
TRBV30	once	TRBJ1-3	.	CAWRIPLRGELSYSGNTIYF	TGTGCCTGGAGGATACCCCTCCGGGGGGAATTAAGTTATTCTGGAAACACCATATATTTT
TRBV11-2	.	TRBJ1-1	.	CASSSLTQNTEAFF	TGTGCCAGCAGCTCTCTGACCCAGAACACTGAAGCTTTCTTT
TRBV21-1	.	TRBJ2-7	.	CASSKEGEAGGIHEQYF	TGTGCCAGCAGCAAAGAAGGCGAAGCGGGAGGGATCCACGAGCAGTACTTC
TRBV29-1	.	TRBJ1-6	.	CSTYLDRINNSPLHF	TGCAGCACGTACCTTGACAGAATTAATAATTCACCCCTCCACTTT
TRBV6-5	.	TRBJ2-4	TRBD1	CASSLDRANIQYF	TGTGCCAGCAGTCTAGACAGGGCAAACATTCAGTACTTC
TRBV30	.	TRBJ1-2	TRBD1	CAWTRFGTGDYGYTF	TGTGCCTGGACTAGGTTTGGGACAGGGGACTATGGCTACACCTTC
TRBV2	.	TRBJ1-2	TRBD1	CASRTGNYGYTF	TGTGCCAGCAGGACAGGGAACTATGGCTACACCTTC
TRBV6-5	.	TRBJ2-3	TRBD2	CASRTSLSTDTQYF	TGTGCCAGCAGGACTAGCCTCAGCACAGATACGCAGTATTTT